The 26 T cell receptor beta chains presented below share a single source sample, sequenced in a study of blood T cell repertoires in COVID-19. Assay used: immunoSEQ multiplex PCR; TCRdb lists only in-frame clones, some missing. Of about 70,000 clones listed, 60% to 80% were seen once; the top ten hold approximately 6%. The sequenced material came from peripheral blood. Every receptor here comes from an older woman with acute or convalescent COVID-19.

This chain links TRBV6-1 with TRBJ1-2; unclear D gene. In germline, CDR1 is MNHNS, CDR2 SASEGT. The CDR3 length is 11 residues. Trimming left V 10 bases short and J 4 bases short, with 10 bases between. Here the CDR3 reads CATENRYGYTF. The CDR3 bases are TGTGCCACCGAGAACCGCTATGGCTACACCTTC.

This clone has more than one count but fewer than ten. This sequence joins TRBV7-2 and TRBJ2-7; 7 bases are shared with TRBD2. This CDR3 is 14 amino acids long. The V and J ends lost 3 bases and 1 base, in that order; junction bases with no gene match: 3. CDR1 is SGHTA, CDR2 FQGNSA, per germline. The DNA of the CDR3 is TGTGCCAGCAGCTTGGGAGGGCTATCCTACGAGCAGTACTTC. Amino acids: CASSLGGLSYEQYF.

The rearrangement links TRBV6-1 to TRBJ2-7; 9 bases map to TRBD1. Germline values: CDR1 MNHNS, CDR2 SASEGT. V was pared by 4 bases and J by 3 bases, with 10 bases of the junction left unmatched. This CDR3 is built from 16 residues. CDR3 sequence: CASSALTGTGIYEQYF. The CDR3 coding sequence is TGTGCCAGCAGTGCACTAACCGGGACAGGGATCTACGAGCAGTACTTC.

V and J are TRBV4-2 and TRBJ1-1, with D possibly matching TRBD1 (5 bases). Germline V gene lookup returns CDR1 LGHNA and CDR2 YNFKEQ. The CDR3 contains 14 residues. V shed 0 bases and J shed 7 bases, with 12 bases lying between them. The DNA of the CDR3 is TGTGCCAGCAGCCAAGATCGGGGACTTGTTGAAGCTTTCTTT. It translates to CASSQDRGLVEAFF.

The chain is built from TRBV19 and TRBJ1-6; a weak D match, TRBD1 (6 bases). Trimming stripped 4 bases from V and 7 bases from J, with 14 bases between. Germline assignment: CDR1 LNHDA and CDR2 SQIVND (reference sequence). The CDR3 consists of 15 residues. CDR3 sequence reads: CASSNQDSQNSPLHF. As DNA, the CDR3 is TGTGCCAGTAGTAACCAGGACAGTCAGAATTCACCCCTCCACTTT. Full variable domain (outside the CDR3, taken from reference TRBV19 and TRBJ1-6): DGGITQSPKYLFRKEGQNVTLSCEQNLNHDAMYWYRQDPGQGLRLIYYSQIVNDFQKGDIAEGYSVSREKKESFPLTVTSAQKNPTAFYLCASSNQDSQNSPLHFGNGTRLTVT.

V gene TRBV7-2 combines with J gene TRBJ2-5; possibly TRBD2 for D (6 bases). The V end was cut by 5 bases, the J end by 5 bases, with 12 bases between. The germline CDR1 and CDR2 sequences are SGHTA and FQGNSA. The length of the CDR3 is 13 residues. DNA of the CDR3: TGTGCCAGCAGCCCAGGGACTGCGGAGACCCAGTACTTC. It specifies CASSPGTAETQYF.

This clone was observed a single time. The chain couples TRBV9 to TRBJ2-5; D possibly corresponds to TRBD1 (6 bases). Germline-derived CDR1 and CDR2 are SGDLS and YYNGEE. V was cut by 4 bases and J by 5 bases, with 12 bases left in between. There are 13 residues in the CDR3. CDR3 DNA sequence: TGTGCCAGCAGCCCAGGGGCGTGGGAGACCCAGTACTTC. As protein: CASSPGAWETQYF.

V is TRBV4-1 and J is TRBJ1-2; TRBD1 aligns across 8 bases. CDR3 size: 17 residues. Trimming cost V 0 bases and J 4 bases; bases outside gene matches: 10. Germline V gene sequence: CDR1 MGHRA, CDR2 YSYEKL. The CDR3 reads CASSQDIGTGVSYGYTF. The CDR3 nucleotides read TGCGCCAGCAGCCAAGATATCGGGACAGGTGTCTCCTATGGCTACACCTTC.

The chain recombines TRBV5-8 with TRBJ2-6; a weak D match, TRBD1 (6 bases). V was pared by 4 bases and J by 0 bases, with 20 bases between. The CDR3 extends over 19 amino acids. Germline assignment: CDR1 SGHTS and CDR2 YDEGEE. CDR3 sequence reads: CASSGPTGGSYSGANVLTF. As DNA, the CDR3 is TGTGCCAGCAGCGGCCCGACAGGAGGCTCCTACTCTGGGGCCAACGTCCTGACTTTC.

CDR3 nucleotide sequence: TGTGCCAGCAGTCATTACGGGGAAAAACTGTTTTTT. It translates to CASSHYGEKLFF. This sequence joins TRBV7-2 and TRBJ1-4; D is unresolved. The V and J ends lost 6 bases and 8 bases respectively, with 10 bases between them. Germline V gene lookup returns CDR1 SGHTA and CDR2 FQGNSA. The CDR3 is 12 amino acids.

The chain has TRBV6-5 and TRBJ1-4; D gene ambiguous. The germline V gene has CDR1 MNHEY and CDR2 SVGAGI. Between the trimmed V and J ends, which lost 0 bases and 0 bases, there was a span of 5 bases. This CDR3 has 15 amino acids. In nucleotides, the CDR3 is TGTGCCAGCAGTTACTCGGGAGCAACTAATGAAAAACTGTTTTTT. This sequence encodes CASSYSGATNEKLFF.

V is TRBV7-9 and J is TRBJ2-1, with TRBD2 as a possible D gene (5 bases). The CDR3 is made up of 15 amino acids. V was shortened by 1 base and J by 8 bases, with 15 bases between the two germline ends. CDR1 and CDR2 from the germline V gene are SEHNR and FQNEAQ (reference sequence). CDR3 DNA sequence: TGTGCCAGCAGCTTAGGTGGACTCAAGGCGGATGAGCAGTTCTTC. Its translation is CASSLGGLKADEQFF.

The chain links TRBV7-3 to TRBJ1-1; the D gene is possibly TRBD1 (5 bases). Trimming shortened V by 0 bases and J by 4 bases, and 12 bases separated the two germline ends. CDR3 length: 15 residues. Germline loops: CDR1 SGHTA, CDR2 FQGTGA. CDR3: CASSLTPTQGTEAFF. The DNA for the CDR3 is TGTGCCAGCAGCTTAACCCCAACTCAGGGCACTGAAGCTTTCTTT.

Note on this clone: Other DNA sequences in this sample translate to the same CDR3. The CDR3 DNA follows: TGTGCCAGCAGTTACGGACAGGGGAGAGGCGGCTACACCTTC. Translating it yields CASSYGQGRGGYTF. The gene calls are TRBV6-5 and TRBJ1-2; 9 bases match TRBD1. V was pared by 2 bases and J by 8 bases, with 6 bases of the junction left unmatched. This CDR3 is built from 14 residues. Looked up from germline, CDR1 is MNHEY and CDR2 is SVGAGI.

This clone was counted only a few times. The genes are TRBV3-1 (or the pseudogene TRBV3-2) and TRBJ1-3, with D possibly TRBD1 on 5 matching bases. Trimming took 7 bases from V and 3 from J, leaving 16 bases between them. Germline CDR1 reads LGHDT; CDR2 reads YNNKEL (reference sequence). The CDR3 has 15 amino acids. The CDR3: CASTPRPGGGNTIYF. The CDR3 DNA sequence: TGTGCCAGCACCCCAAGGCCCGGGGGTGGAAACACCATATATTTT.

The chain recombines TRBV4-3 with TRBJ2-3, with 9 bases aligning to TRBD1. The ends lost 3 bases at V and 7 bases at J; junction bases unmatched: 14. The germline V gene has CDR1 LGHNA and CDR2 YSLEER. This CDR3 has 17 residues. The CDR3 bases are TGCGCCAGCAGCCATGACAGCCGGGACAGGGATACAAATACGCAGTATTTT. Amino acids: CASSHDSRDRDTNTQYF.

V and J are TRBV7-3 and TRBJ2-3, with 8 bases identical to TRBD2. In germline, CDR1 is SGHTA, CDR2 FQGTGA. This CDR3 is 17 amino acids long. The V segment lost 1 base and the J segment 1 base; nucleotides outside the gene matches: 7. The CDR3 nucleotides read TGTGCCAGCAGCTTAATATACTTTAGCGGGGGCACAGATACGCAGTATTTT. Translation gives CASSLIYFSGGTDTQYF.

V and J are TRBV12-3 or TRBV12-4 and TRBJ1-1; possibly TRBD1 for D (6 bases). This CDR3 is built from 13 residues. Deletions cut 1 base from V and 5 bases from J, with 8 bases between. The CDR3 bases are TGTGCCAGCAGTTTAGGGGGGCCAACTGAAGCTTTCTTT. It translates to CASSLGGPTEAFF.

This clone was counted a few times. The J gene is TRBJ1-1, the V gene TRBV5-1; maybe TRBD1 (5 bases). CDR1 and CDR2 (germline): SGHRS, YFSETQ. The ends were cut back, 0 bases at V and 9 bases at J, with 9 bases in the middle. CDR3 length: 12 residues. The CDR3 region has the DNA TGCGCCAGCAGCTTGGACAGGTCTCAAGCTTTCTTT. Amino acid sequence: CASSLDRSQAFF.

CDR3 nucleotide sequence: TGTGCCAGCAGCTCACAGGGAGGGACTGAAGCTTTCTTT. This translates into CASSSQGGTEAFF. V gene TRBV5-4 combines with J gene TRBJ1-1, with D possibly being TRBD1 (6 bases). The CDR3 consists of 13 residues. The germline gives CDR1 SGHNT, CDR2 YYREEE (reference sequence). V was clipped by 3 bases and J by 5 bases, with 11 bases between them.

The chain recombines TRBV29-1 with TRBJ1-2; no definite D call. Trimming removed 5 bases from V and 8 bases from J, with 12 bases in between. The germline CDR1 and CDR2 sequences are SQVTM and ANQGSEA. The CDR3 runs 11 residues. CDR3 bases: TGCAGCGTTCCGACAACTTGGGGCTACACCTTC. Protein sequence: CSVPTTWGYTF.

This chain connects TRBV6-5 to TRBJ1-1; unclear D gene. The germline V gene has CDR1 MNHEY and CDR2 SVGAGI. Trimming removed 0 bases from V and 11 bases from J, with 13 bases in between. CDR3 length equals 13 residues. The CDR3 loop reads CASSYSPVSWAFF. CDR3 sequence (DNA): TGTGCCAGCAGTTACTCGCCAGTTAGCTGGGCTTTCTTT.

V gene TRBV5-4 combines with J gene TRBJ2-3, with 8 nucleotides matching TRBD1. CDR1 is SGHNT and CDR2 is YYREEE in the germline V gene (reference sequence). J gave up 0 bases and V 8 bases, and 14 bases lay outside the gene matches. The CDR3 is made up of 17 amino acids. CDR3 coding DNA: TGTGCCAGTACACAGGGGGGATTTGTTTCTAGCACAGATACGCAGTATTTT. As protein: CASTQGGFVSSTDTQYF.

V is TRBV5-1 and J is TRBJ2-7; possible D gene TRBD1, 6 bases. Germline V gives CDR1 SGHRS, CDR2 YFSETQ. Trimming removed 4 bases at V and 3 bases at J, with 14 bases between. The CDR3 runs to 14 residues. CDR3 nucleotides: TGCGCCAGCAGCAGGGGGTATGAAAACTACGAGCAGTACTTC. Protein product: CASSRGYENYEQYF.

This chain uses TRBV18 with TRBJ2-3; 9 nucleotides align to TRBD2. Germline V gives CDR1 KGHSH, CDR2 LQKENI. The CDR3 contains 16 residues. The V and J ends lost 0 bases and 2 bases, in that order; junction bases with no gene match: 3. CDR3: CASSPPSGGLTDTQYF. CDR3 coding DNA: TGTGCCAGCTCACCACCTAGCGGGGGTCTCACAGATACGCAGTATTTT.

The rearrangement uses TRBV9 and TRBJ2-5; D gene ambiguous. Germline-derived CDR1 and CDR2 are SGDLS and YYNGEE. The CDR3 runs 13 residues. V shed 3 bases and J shed 4 bases, with 10 bases lying between them. The CDR3 spells CASSGPAPETQYF. Written as DNA, the CDR3 is TGTGCCAGCAGCGGGCCCGCCCCAGAGACCCAGTACTTC.